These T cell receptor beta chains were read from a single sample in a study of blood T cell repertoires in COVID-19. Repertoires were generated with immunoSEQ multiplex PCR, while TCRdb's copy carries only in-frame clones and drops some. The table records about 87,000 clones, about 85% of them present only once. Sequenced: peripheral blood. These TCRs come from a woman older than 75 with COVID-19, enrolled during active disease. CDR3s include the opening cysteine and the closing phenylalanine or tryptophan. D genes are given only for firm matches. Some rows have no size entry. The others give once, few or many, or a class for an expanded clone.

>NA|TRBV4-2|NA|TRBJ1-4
TGTGCCAGCAGCCAAGATCCGAGACAGGCTAATGAAAAACTGTTTTTT
CASSQDPRQANEKLFF
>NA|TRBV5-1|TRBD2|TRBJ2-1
TGCGCCAGCAGCTTCGGACTAGCGGGAGGTTATGCTGAGCAGTTCTTC
CASSFGLAGGYAEQFF
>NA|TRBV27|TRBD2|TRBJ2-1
TGTGCCAGCAGTTCCCGACTAGCGGGACCCAATGAGCAGTTCTTC
CASSSRLAGPNEQFF
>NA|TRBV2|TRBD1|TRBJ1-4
TGTGCCAGCAGTGGGTGGATTGGGACAGGCGGCGAAAAACTGTTTTTT
CASSGWIGTGGEKLFF
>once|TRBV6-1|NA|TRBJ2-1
TGTGCCAGCAGTGAACCTGGGACACAAAATGAGCAGTTCTTC
CASSEPGTQNEQFF
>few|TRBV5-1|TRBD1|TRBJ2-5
TGCGCCAGCAGCAACAGGGGGCTAGAGACCCAGTACTTC
CASSNRGLETQYF
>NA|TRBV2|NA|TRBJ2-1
TGTGCCAGCAGAGACAGACCCAATGAGCAGTTCTTC
CASRDRPNEQFF
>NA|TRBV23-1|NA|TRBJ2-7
TGCGCCAGCAGTCGACCCACTAGAAGTCACGAGCAGTACTTC
CASSRPTRSHEQYF
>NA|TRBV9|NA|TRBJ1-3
TGTGCCAGCAGCGTAGGTACAGCCGACTCTGGAAACACCATATATTTT
CASSVGTADSGNTIYF
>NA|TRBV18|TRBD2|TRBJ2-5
TGTGCCAGCTCACCTACTAGCGTGCAAGAGACCCAGTACTTC
CASSPTSVQETQYF
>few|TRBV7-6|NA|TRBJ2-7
TGTGCCAGCAGCACCCTACAGGGTACCAATCACGAGCAGTACTTC
CASSTLQGTNHEQYF
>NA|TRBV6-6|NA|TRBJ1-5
TGTGCCAGCAGCTATGAGAATCAGCCCCAGCATTTT
CASSYENQPQHF
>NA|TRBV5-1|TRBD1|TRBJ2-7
TGCGCCAGCAGCTTGGTGGGGACAGGAGGCGAGCAGTACTTC
CASSLVGTGGEQYF
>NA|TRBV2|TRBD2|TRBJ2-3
TGTGCCAGCAGTCCAGGCCCGGGGGGAGATACGCAGTATTTT
CASSPGPGGDTQYF
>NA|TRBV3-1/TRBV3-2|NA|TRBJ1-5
TGTGCCAGCAGCCCGCGGGGGGCGCTTCGTCAGCCCCAGCATTTT
CASSPRGALRQPQHF
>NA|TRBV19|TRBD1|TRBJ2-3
TGTGCCAGTAGCCCCCCAAGGGGGCCTGGGGATACGCAGTATTTT
CASSPPRGPGDTQYF
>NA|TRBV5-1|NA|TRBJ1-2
TGCGCCAGCAGCTTGGTACAGGGAAACTATGGCTACACCTTC
CASSLVQGNYGYTF
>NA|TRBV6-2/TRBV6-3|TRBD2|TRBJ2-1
TGTGCCAGCAGTCGACTAGCGGGGGAGTACAATGAGCAGTTCTTC
CASSRLAGEYNEQFF
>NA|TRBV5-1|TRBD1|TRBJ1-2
TGCGCCAGCAGCCAGAGAGGACAGGGGTTCGGCTATGGCTACACCTTC
CASSQRGQGFGYGYTF
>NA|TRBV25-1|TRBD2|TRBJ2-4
TGTGCCAGCAGTGAGTCCTTGACTAGCGGTAAAAACATTCAGTACTTC
CASSESLTSGKNIQYF
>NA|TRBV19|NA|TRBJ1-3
TGTGCCAGTAGTATAAACAGTGGCTCTGGAAACACCATATATTTT
CASSINSGSGNTIYF
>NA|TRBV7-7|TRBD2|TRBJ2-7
TGTGCCAGCAGCCCTACTAGCGGGGGCTACGAGCAGTACTTC
CASSPTSGGYEQYF
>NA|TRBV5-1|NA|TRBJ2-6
TGCGCCAGCAGCCCGGCGGGACCGAGCTCTGGGGCCAACGTCCTGACTTTC
CASSPAGPSSGANVLTF
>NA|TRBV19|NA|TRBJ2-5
TGTGCCAGTTCGAGGTACCAAGAGACCCAGTACTTC
CASSRYQETQYF
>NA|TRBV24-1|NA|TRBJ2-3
TGTGCCACCAGTCCGAACACGAGGATTAGAGCAGATACGCAGTATTTT
CATSPNTRIRADTQYF
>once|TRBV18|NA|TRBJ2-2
TGTGCCAGCTCACCATTGGGACTCAGGAACACCGGGGAGCTGTTTTTT
CASSPLGLRNTGELFF
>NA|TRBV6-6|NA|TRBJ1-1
TGTGCCAGCAGTACCCCTTCTACAGGTTTGGATGAAGCTTTCTTT
CASSTPSTGLDEAFF